This TCR beta chain was sequenced in a study of response to subunit inactivated influenza vaccine. Via MiXCR, TCRdb re-called the RT-PCR reads, giving one row per CDR3 protein. The repertoire consists of 250,000 to 350,000 distinct CDR3 sequences, with about 20% occurring once and the leading ten covering 10%. This clonotype appeared a few times. In germline, CDR1 is MNHNS, CDR2 SASEGT. The CDR3 totals 17 residues. V was clipped by 6 bases and J by 4 bases; unmatched bases: 16. Specimen: PBMCs from blood, collected less than 22 months after vaccination. This TCR came from a man aged 45 to 75 who received an inactivated influenza vaccine. V is TRBV6-1 and J is TRBJ1-1; 8 positions agree with TRBD1. In DNA, the CDR3 is TGTGCCAGCAGCATATCCGCCTTCAGGGGGCCGGTCACTGAAGCTTTCTTT. Protein: CASSISAFRGPVTEAFF.